This T cell receptor beta chain was recorded in a study of blood T cell repertoires in COVID-19. Authors' processing steps: Estimation of nucleated cell counts was performed using reference gene primer amplification. Sequencing used immunoSEQ multiplex PCR; TCRdb keeps in-frame clones, though not all of them. V and J calls and clone size are given by that table; D and trimming were obtained from the DNA. The top ten clones hold less than 3% of a sample with 200,000 to 300,000 clones, approximately 86% of them seen once. The germline CDR1 and CDR2 sequences are SGHTA and FQGNSA. CDR3 length: 15 amino acids. V lost 4 bases and J lost 6, with 18 bases in between. Cohort allocation depended upon clinical history that participants reported.

V and J are TRBV7-2 and TRBJ1-1, with D hard to call. This receptor was obtained from a woman between 18 and 29 years old who had recovered from COVID-19. Sample: PBMCs or T cells enriched from blood (not recorded which). CDR3 coding DNA: TGTGCCAGCAGCTCCTTCCCCCGGATGGGCGCTGAAGCTTTCTTT. Its translation: CASSSFPRMGAEAFF.